A single sample gave rise to the 19 T cell receptor beta chains below, sequenced in a study of T cells in Graves' hyperthyroidism and ophthalmopathy. TCR beta CDR3 region amplification was performed from RNA transcripts. The HTBI primer set drove a first-round RT-PCR of the TCR CDR3. TCRdb reprocessed the multiplex PCR reads with MiXCR, giving one entry per CDR3 protein. The table has a few hundred thousand distinct CDR3 sequences, about 16% seen once; the top ten hold approximately 19%. What was sequenced was blood. These receptors all come from a woman aged 55-70 years with Graves' ophthalmopathy.

In its sample, this clonotype was seen many times. The V call is TRBV12-3 or TRBV12-4, the J call TRBJ2-1; the D gene is possibly TRBD2 (6 bases). The CDR3 length is 14 residues. The ends were cut back, 6 bases at V and 10 bases at J, with 19 bases in the middle. The CDR3 reads CASSPTSVGGEQFF. CDR3 sequence (DNA): TGTGCCAGCAGCCCGACTAGTGTGGGGGGAGAGCAGTTCTTC.

Remarks on this clonotype: This may be a read error, as it is one base from a much larger clone. The CDR3 spells CASTPGTGEYEQYF. In DNA, the CDR3 is TGTGCCAGCACTCCAGGGACAGGGGAATACGAGCAGTACTTC. The chain carries TRBV6-1 and TRBJ2-7; TRBD1 agrees at 10 bases. From germline, CDR1 is MNHNS and CDR2 SASEGT. This CDR3 spans 14 amino acids. V shed 7 bases, J shed 4 bases, and the junction held 7 bases outside the gene matches.

This clonotype was seen ten or more times. The chain joins TRBV20-1 to TRBJ2-1; 10 bases are shared with TRBD1. This CDR3 has 15 amino acids. Germline CDR1 DFQATT, CDR2 SNEGSKA (reference sequence). Losses at the gene ends were 0 bases for V and 8 bases for J; bases not matched to a gene: 7. In nucleotides, the CDR3 is TGCAGTGCTAGAGAGGACAGGGGGAATATTCATGAGCAGTTCTTC. Translated, it gives CSAREDRGNIHEQFF.

In this sample, this clonotype turned up many times. The chain couples TRBV12-3 or TRBV12-4 to TRBJ2-5; 11 nucleotides align to TRBD2. CDR3 length: 15 residues. V trimming: 6 bases; J trimming: 4 bases; junction bases outside the gene matches: 7. Here the CDR3 DNA reads TGTGCCAGCAGGTCACTAGCGGGAGCGCGAGAGACCCAGTACTTC. This sequence encodes CASRSLAGARETQYF.

This clonotype was found many times. This chain joins TRBV28 and TRBJ2-5; D perhaps matches TRBD1 (7 bases). The CDR3 runs 14 residues. CDR1 and CDR2 from the germline V gene are MDHEN and SYDVKM. The V gene lost 5 bases and the J gene lost 4 bases, with 14 bases spanning the gap. CDR3 sequence reads: CASSRNRGGETQYF. CDR3 bases: TGTGCCAGCAGTAGAAACAGGGGAGGAGAGACCCAGTACTTC. The full variable domain, with the rest looked up from reference TRBV28 and TRBJ2-5, is DVKVTQSSRYLVKRTGEKVFLECVQDMDHENMFWYRQDPGLGLRLIYFSYDVKMKEKGDIPEGYSVSREKKERFSLILESASTNQTSMYLCASSRNRGGETQYFGPGTRLLVL.

In this sample, this clonotype turned up many times. This chain links TRBV3-1 with TRBJ2-1, with D tentatively TRBD1 (6 bases). Trimming took 1 base from V and 9 from J, leaving 13 bases between them. Germline assignment: CDR1 LGHDT and CDR2 YNNKEL (reference sequence). The CDR3 contains 14 residues. CDR3 nucleotide sequence: TGTGCCAGCAGCCAAGGGTTGAGGGGGTTTGAGCAGTTCTTC. This translates into CASSQGLRGFEQFF.

This clonotype was recorded a few times. Germline and junction disagree at one end, which may indicate a read error. The chain is built from TRBV18 and TRBJ2-1, with TRBD2 matching 12 bases. CDR3 length equals 15 residues. The germline V gene encodes CDR1 KGHSH and CDR2 LQKENI. This chain's CDR3 is CASPPASGRDNEQFF. The CDR3 DNA sequence: TGTGCCAGCCCACCAGCTAGCGGGAGGGACAATGAGCAGTTCTTC.

V gene TRBV11-2 combines with J gene TRBJ2-3, with D unclear. Germline CDR1 reads SGHAT; CDR2 reads FQNNGV. The CDR3 is 15 amino acids. Trimming cost V 5 bases and J 0 bases, with 12 bases left between them. CDR3 DNA: TGTGCCAGCAGCCCCTCCCCAGCTAGCACAGATACGCAGTATTTT. Its translation is CASSPSPASTDTQYF.

In this sample, this clonotype turned up many times. The rearrangement uses TRBV3-1 and TRBJ2-1; D is unclear. The CDR3 is 15 residues long. Trimming cost V 4 bases and J 9 bases, with 19 bases left between them. The germline CDR1 and CDR2 sequences are LGHDT and YNNKEL (reference sequence). Written as DNA, the CDR3 is TGTGCCAGCAGCCCCGACTCATCAACGGCAAGTGAGCAGTTCTTC. It translates to CASSPDSSTASEQFF.

This clonotype was picked up many times. The rearrangement links TRBV6-6 to TRBJ2-7; D is undetermined. This CDR3 has 14 residues. In germline, CDR1 is MNHNY, CDR2 SVGAGI (reference sequence). V lost 2 bases and J 0 bases, leaving 8 bases between the germline ends. The chain's CDR3 is CASSYRQASYEQYF. The CDR3 nucleotides are TGTGCCAGCAGTTACAGGCAGGCCTCCTACGAGCAGTACTTC.

There are many counts of this clonotype. This chain connects TRBV3-1 to TRBJ2-5, with 7 bases matching TRBD1. Germline CDR1 and CDR2: LGHDT and YNNKEL (reference sequence). With 0 bases clipped from V and 4 bases from J, the junction kept 8 bases outside the gene matches. This CDR3 is built from 16 residues. The CDR3 nucleotides are TGTGCCAGCAGCCAAGATCAGGCAGGGGGTCGAGAGACCCAGTACTTC. Translating gives CASSQDQAGGRETQYF.

The CDR3 loop reads CASSSRGKIEQYF. The CDR3 coding sequence is TGTGCCAGCAGCTCTCGGGGGAAGATCGAGCAGTACTTC. The chain uses TRBV13 and TRBJ2-7; tentative D call: TRBD2 (6 bases). V lost 4 bases and J lost 6, with 13 bases in between. Germline V gives CDR1 PRHDT, CDR2 FYEKMQ (reference sequence). CDR3 length equals 13 residues.

This rearrangement joins TRBV27 to TRBJ2-7, with D perhaps TRBD1 or TRBD2 (7 bases each). The V end lost 6 bases, the J end lost 2 bases, and 14 bases lay between the germline ends. The CDR3 has 14 residues. Germline V CDR1 and CDR2: MNHEY, SMNVEV (reference sequence). Here the CDR3 reads CASSRRGGAYEQYF. As DNA, the CDR3 is TGTGCCAGCAGCCGCAGGGGGGGGGCCTACGAGCAGTACTTC.

The table lists this clonotype with a few counts. The chain recombines TRBV10-1 with TRBJ2-4; D remains ambiguous. The CDR3 runs 13 residues. The V and J ends lost 3 bases and 5 bases respectively, with 8 bases between them. Germline V gene lookup returns CDR1 WNHNN and CDR2 SYGVQD (reference sequence). CDR3 protein: CASSDPGQNIQYF. CDR3 nucleotides: TGCGCCAGCAGTGACCCCGGACAAAACATTCAGTACTTC.

In its sample, this clonotype was seen many times. V and J are TRBV5-1 and TRBJ2-5; 9 nucleotides align to TRBD2. This CDR3 is 20 amino acids long. Trimming removed 1 base from V and 5 bases from J; junction bases left unmatched: 21. Per germline, CDR1 SGHRS and CDR2 YFSETQ. In DNA form, the CDR3 reads TGCGCCAGCAGCTTGATCGCCCGGAACGCGGGAGGGCCAAGGCAGGAGACCCAGTACTTC. This codes for CASSLIARNAGGPRQETQYF.

This clonotype was seen only a few times. The chain employs TRBV5-4 and TRBJ2-2, with 8 positions matching TRBD1. The CDR3 loop spans 15 amino acids. J was trimmed by 5 bases and V by 0 bases; bases with no gene match: 3. Germline assignment: CDR1 SGHNT and CDR2 YYREEE (reference sequence). The CDR3 coding sequence is TGTGCCAGCAGCTTGGCGCAGGGGGCGACCGGGGAGCTGTTTTTT. It codes for CASSLAQGATGELFF.

This clonotype was picked up many times. This chain connects TRBV7-8 to TRBJ2-7; D uncertain. Germline V gene lookup returns CDR1 SGHVS and CDR2 FQNEAQ. The CDR3 length is 14 residues. V lost 1 base to trimming and J lost 5 bases, with 12 bases between them. The DNA of the CDR3 is TGTGCCAGCAGCTTAGGATTGAGGCTGGACGAGCAGTACTTC. This codes for CASSLGLRLDEQYF.

V and J are TRBV4-1 and TRBJ2-3, with TRBD2 identical over 14 bases. Looked up from germline, CDR1 is MGHRA and CDR2 is YSYEKL. The CDR3 totals 17 residues. With 0 bases clipped from V and 8 bases from J, the junction kept 7 bases outside the gene matches. The CDR3 region is CASSQEMGLAGEATQYF. In DNA form, the CDR3 reads TGCGCCAGCAGCCAAGAAATGGGACTAGCGGGAGAGGCTACGCAGTATTTT.

This clonotype came up many times. The rearrangement links TRBV28 to TRBJ2-5, with D perhaps matching TRBD1 or TRBD2 (6 bases each). This CDR3 has 16 amino acids. CDR1 and CDR2 from the germline V gene are MDHEN and SYDVKM. V lost 3 bases and J 2 bases, leaving 16 bases between the germline ends. The CDR3 is CASSLVGGAPQETQYF. CDR3 in DNA: TGTGCCAGCAGTTTGGTCGGGGGCGCCCCACAAGAGACCCAGTACTTC.